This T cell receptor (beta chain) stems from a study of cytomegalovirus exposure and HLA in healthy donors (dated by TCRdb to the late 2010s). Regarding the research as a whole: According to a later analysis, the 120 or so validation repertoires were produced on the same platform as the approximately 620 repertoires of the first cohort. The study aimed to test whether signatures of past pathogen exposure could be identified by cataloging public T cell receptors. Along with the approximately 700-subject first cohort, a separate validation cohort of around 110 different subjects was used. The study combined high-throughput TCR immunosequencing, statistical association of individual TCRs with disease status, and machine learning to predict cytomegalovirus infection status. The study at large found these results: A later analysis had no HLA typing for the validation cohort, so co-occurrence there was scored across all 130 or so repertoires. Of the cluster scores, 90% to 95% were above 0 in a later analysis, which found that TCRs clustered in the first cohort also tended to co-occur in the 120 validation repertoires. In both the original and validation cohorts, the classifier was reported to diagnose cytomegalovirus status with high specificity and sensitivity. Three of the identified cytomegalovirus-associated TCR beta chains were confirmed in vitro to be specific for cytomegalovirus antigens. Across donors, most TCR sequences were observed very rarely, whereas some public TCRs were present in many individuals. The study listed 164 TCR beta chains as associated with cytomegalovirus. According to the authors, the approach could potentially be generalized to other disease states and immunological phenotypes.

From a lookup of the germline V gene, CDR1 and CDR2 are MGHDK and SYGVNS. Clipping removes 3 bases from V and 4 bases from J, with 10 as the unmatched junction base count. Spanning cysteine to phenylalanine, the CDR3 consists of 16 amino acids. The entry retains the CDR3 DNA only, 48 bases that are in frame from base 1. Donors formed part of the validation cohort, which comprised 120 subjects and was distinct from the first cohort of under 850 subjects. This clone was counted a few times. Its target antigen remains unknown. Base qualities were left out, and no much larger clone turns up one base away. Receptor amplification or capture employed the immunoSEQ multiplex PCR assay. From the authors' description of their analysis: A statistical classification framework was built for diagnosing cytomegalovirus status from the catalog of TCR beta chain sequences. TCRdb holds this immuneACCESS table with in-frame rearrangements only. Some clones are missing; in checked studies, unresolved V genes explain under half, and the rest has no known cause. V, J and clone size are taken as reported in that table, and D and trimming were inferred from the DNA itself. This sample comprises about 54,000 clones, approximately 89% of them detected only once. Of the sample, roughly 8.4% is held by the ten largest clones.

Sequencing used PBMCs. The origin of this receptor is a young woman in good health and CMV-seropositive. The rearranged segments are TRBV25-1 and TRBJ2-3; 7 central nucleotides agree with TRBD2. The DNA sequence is TGTGCCAGCAGTGATACGAGCGGGGTCATATCAGATACGCAGTATTTT. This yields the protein CASSDTSGVISDTQYF.